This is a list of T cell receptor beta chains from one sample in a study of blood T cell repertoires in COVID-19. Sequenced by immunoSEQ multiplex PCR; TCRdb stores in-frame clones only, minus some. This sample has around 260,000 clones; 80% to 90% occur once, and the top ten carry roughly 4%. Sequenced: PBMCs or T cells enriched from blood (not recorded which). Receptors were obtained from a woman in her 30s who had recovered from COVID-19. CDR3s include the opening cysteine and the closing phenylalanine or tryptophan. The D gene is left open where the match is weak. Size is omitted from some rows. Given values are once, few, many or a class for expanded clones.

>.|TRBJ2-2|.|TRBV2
TGTGCCAGCAGTCTAGACGCCGGGGAGCTGTTTTTT
CASSLDAGELFF
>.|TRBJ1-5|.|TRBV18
TGTGCCAGCTCGTCCGACAGGAACAATCAGCCCCAGCATTTT
CASSSDRNNQPQHF
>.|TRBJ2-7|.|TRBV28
TGTGCCAGCAGTTTACCTGTACAATACGAGCAGTACTTC
CASSLPVQYEQYF
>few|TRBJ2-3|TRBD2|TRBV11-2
TGTGCCAGCAGCTCCCTAGGCGGGGGGGCATCGGATACGCAGTATTTT
CASSSLGGGASDTQYF
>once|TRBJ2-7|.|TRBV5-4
TGTGCCAGCAGCTTGGATCTACAGGGATACGAGCAGTACTTC
CASSLDLQGYEQYF
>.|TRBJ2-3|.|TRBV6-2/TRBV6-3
TGTGCCAGCAGCCAACGACAGGCCGTAAAAGGGTATTTT
CASSQRQAVKGYF
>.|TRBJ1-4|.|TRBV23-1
TGCGCCAGCAACCATTCCTACAATGAAAAACTGTTTTTT
CASNHSYNEKLFF
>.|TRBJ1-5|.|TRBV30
TGTGCCTGGAGCCAAGACGGGGGAAACAATCAGCCCCAGCATTTT
CAWSQDGGNNQPQHF
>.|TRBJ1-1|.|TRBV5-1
TGCGCCAGCAGCTGGGGAAGAGCGGGAAACACTGAAGCTTTCTTT
CASSWGRAGNTEAFF
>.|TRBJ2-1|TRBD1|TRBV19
TGTGCCAGTAGTGCAAGGGACAGGGGATCCCTGCAGTTCTTC
CASSARDRGSLQFF
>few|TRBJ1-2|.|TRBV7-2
TGTGCCAGCAGCTTAGGGCCGTCGGAGGGTCGGAGGGGCTACACCTTC
CASSLGPSEGRRGYTF
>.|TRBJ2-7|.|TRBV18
TGTGCCAGCTCAACAGGTACCTACGAGCAGTACTTC
CASSTGTYEQYF
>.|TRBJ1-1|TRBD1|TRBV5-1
TGCGCCAGCAGCTTGAGTGAGGACAGGGGAACTGAAGCTTTCTTT
CASSLSEDRGTEAFF
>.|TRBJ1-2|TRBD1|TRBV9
TGTGCCAGCAGCGCAGGGACAGGGGCACCCTATGGCTACACCTTC
CASSAGTGAPYGYTF
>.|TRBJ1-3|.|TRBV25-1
TGTGCCAGCAGTGAATTCACAGGACCTGGAAACACCATATATTTT
CASSEFTGPGNTIYF
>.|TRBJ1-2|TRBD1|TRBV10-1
TGCGCCAGCAGTGAGTCTCTCAGGGGGATAAGTGGCTACACCTTC
CASSESLRGISGYTF
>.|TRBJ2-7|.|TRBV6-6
TGTGCCAGCAGTCCCAGGGTGGGTGGTTACGAGCAGTACTTC
CASSPRVGGYEQYF
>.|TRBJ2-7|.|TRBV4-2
TGTGCCAGCAGCCAAGGGACTTCCCCCGCCGACGAGCAGTACTTC
CASSQGTSPADEQYF
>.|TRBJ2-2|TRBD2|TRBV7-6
TGTGCCAGCAGCCCTGCCGCGGGAGTAACCGGGGAGCTGTTTTTT
CASSPAAGVTGELFF
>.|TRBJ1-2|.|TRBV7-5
TGTGCCAGAAAGGGGGATTTCTATGGCTACACCTTC
CARKGDFYGYTF
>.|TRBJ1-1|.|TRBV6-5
TGTGCCAGCAGGGCCCCGGGCACTGAAGCTTTCTTT
CASRAPGTEAFF
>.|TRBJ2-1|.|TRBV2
TGTGCCAGCATGGTGGGGGGAGAGCAGTTCTTC
CASMVGGEQFF
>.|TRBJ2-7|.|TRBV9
TGTGCCAGCAGCGTGGTCCCAGAGGGTGGTATTGCGGAGCAGTACTTC
CASSVVPEGGIAEQYF
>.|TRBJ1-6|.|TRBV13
TGTGCCAGCAGCCTAAGCACAGGGCAAAGGAATTCACCCCTCCACTTT
CASSLSTGQRNSPLHF
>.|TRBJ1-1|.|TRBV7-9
TGTGCCAGCAGCGTCCGGACAGAGAACACTGAAGCTTTCTTT
CASSVRTENTEAFF
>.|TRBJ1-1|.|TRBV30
TGTGCCTGGAGTGAAATTCTGAGAGCTTTCTTT
CAWSEILRAFF
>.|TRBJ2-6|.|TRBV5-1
TGCGCCAGCAGCTTGGGTGGGAGCGGTTCTGGGGCCAACGTCCTGACTTTC
CASSLGGSGSGANVLTF
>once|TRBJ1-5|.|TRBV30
TGTGCCTGGAGTGTCGGCCGCTCGGGGGGTCAGCCCCAGCATTTT
CAWSVGRSGGQPQHF
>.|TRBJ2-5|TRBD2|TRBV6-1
TGTGCCAGCAGTGAAGTCGGTTGGCTAGCGGGGTTGCGAGAGACCCAGTACTTC
CASSEVGWLAGLRETQYF
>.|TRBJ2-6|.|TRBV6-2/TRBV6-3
TGTGCCAGCAGTCCCCTCTCTGGGGCCAACGTCCTGACTTTC
CASSPLSGANVLTF
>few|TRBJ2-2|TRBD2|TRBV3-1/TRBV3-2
TGTGCCAGCAGCCAAGATTTCCCTAGCGGGGGGCCGAACATCGGGGAGCTGTTTTTT
CASSQDFPSGGPNIGELFF
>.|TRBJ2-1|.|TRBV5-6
TGTGCCAGCACATCCGGGAATGAGCAGTTCTTC
CASTSGNEQFF
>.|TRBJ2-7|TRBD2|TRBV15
TGTGCCACCAGCAGATCCCTTCGGGAGGTGCCTTACGAGCAGTACTTC
CATSRSLREVPYEQYF
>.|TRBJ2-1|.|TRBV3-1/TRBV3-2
TGTGCCAGCAGCCCCCAGGGTAATGAGCAGTTCTTC
CASSPQGNEQFF
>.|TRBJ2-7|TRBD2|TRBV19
TGTGCCAGTAGTATAACTAGCGGACCGTACGAGCAGTACTTC
CASSITSGPYEQYF
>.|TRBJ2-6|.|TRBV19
TGTGCCACCAAGGACAGCTCTGGGGCCAACGTCCTGACTTTC
CATKDSSGANVLTF
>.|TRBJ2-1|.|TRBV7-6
TGTGCCAGCAGCTTAGGGAGGGTCGCAAGCTCCTACAATGAGCAGTTCTTC
CASSLGRVASSYNEQFF
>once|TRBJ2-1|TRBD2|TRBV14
TGTGCCAGCAGCTGGGCGGGGGGGACCGGGAATGAGCAGTTCTTC
CASSWAGGTGNEQFF
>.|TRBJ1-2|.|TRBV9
TGTGCCAGCAGCGTAGTTGGGCGGGGAGGGGACTATGGCTACACCTTC
CASSVVGRGGDYGYTF
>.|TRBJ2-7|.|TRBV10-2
TGCGCCAGCAGTGACGTTGGGGCAAAGCAGTACTTC
CASSDVGAKQYF
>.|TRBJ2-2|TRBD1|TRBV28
TGTGCCACGGACAGGGCCGCGAACACCGGGGAGCTGTTTTTT
CATDRAANTGELFF